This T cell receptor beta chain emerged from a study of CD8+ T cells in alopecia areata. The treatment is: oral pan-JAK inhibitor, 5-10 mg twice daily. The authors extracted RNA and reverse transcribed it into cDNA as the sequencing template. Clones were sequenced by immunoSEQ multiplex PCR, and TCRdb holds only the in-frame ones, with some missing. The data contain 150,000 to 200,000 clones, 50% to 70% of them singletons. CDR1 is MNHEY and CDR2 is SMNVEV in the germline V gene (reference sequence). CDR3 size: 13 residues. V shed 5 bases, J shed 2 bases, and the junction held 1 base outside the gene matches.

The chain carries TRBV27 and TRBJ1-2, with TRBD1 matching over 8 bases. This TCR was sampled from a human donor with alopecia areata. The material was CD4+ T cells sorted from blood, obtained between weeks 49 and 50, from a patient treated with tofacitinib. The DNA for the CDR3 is TGTGCCAGCAGTCGACAGGGGAACTATGGCTACACCTTC. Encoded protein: CASSRQGNYGYTF.